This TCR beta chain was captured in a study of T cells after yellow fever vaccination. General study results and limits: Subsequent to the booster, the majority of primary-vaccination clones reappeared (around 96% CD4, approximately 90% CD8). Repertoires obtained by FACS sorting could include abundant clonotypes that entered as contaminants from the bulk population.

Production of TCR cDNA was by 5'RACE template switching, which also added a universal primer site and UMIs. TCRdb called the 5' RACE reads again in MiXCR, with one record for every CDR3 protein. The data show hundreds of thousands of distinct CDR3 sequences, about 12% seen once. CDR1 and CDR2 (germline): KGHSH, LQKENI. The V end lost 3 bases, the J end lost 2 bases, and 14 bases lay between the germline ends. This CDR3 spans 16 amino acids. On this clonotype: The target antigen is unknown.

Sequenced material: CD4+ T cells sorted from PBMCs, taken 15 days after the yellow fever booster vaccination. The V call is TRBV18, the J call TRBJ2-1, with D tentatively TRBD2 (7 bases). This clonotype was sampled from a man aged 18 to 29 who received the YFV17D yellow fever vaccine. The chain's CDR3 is CASSPRGGRTYNEQFF. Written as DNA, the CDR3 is TGTGCCAGCTCACCGAGGGGGGGGCGAACCTACAATGAGCAGTTCTTC.